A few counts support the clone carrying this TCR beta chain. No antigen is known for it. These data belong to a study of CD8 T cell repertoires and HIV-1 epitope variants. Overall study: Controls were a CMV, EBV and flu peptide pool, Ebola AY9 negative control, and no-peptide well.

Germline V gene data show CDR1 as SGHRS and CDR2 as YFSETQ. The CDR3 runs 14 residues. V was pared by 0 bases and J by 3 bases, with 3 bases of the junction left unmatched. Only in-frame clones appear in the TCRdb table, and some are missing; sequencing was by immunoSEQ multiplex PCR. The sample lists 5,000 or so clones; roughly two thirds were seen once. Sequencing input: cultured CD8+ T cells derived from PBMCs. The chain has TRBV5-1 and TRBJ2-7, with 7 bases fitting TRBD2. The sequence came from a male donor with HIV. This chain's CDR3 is CASSLVGGSYEQYF. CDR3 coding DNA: TGCGCCAGCAGCTTGGTCGGCGGGAGCTACGAGCAGTACTTC.